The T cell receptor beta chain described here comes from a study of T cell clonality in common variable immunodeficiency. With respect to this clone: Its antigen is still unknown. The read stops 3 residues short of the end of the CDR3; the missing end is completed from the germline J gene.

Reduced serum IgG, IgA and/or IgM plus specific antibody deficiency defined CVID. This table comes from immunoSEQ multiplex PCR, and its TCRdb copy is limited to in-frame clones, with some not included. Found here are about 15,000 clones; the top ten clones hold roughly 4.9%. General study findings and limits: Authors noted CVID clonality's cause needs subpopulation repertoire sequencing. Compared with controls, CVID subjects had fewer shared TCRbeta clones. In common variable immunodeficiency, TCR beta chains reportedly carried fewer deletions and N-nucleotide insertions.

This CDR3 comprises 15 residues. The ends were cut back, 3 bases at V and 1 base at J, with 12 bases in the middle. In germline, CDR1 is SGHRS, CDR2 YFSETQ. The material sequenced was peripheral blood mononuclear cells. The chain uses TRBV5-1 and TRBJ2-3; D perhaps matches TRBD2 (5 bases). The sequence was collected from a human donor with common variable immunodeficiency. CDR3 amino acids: CASSYLDGGTDTQYF. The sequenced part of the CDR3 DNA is TGCGCCAGCAGCTACCTAGACGGGGGCACAGATACG. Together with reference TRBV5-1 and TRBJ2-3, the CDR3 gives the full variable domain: KAGVTQTPRYLIKTRGQQVTLSCSPISGHRSVSWYQQTPGQGLQFLFEYFSETQRNKGNFPGRFSGRQFSNSRSEMNVSTLELGDSALYLCASSYLDGGTDTQYFGPGTRLTVL.